This is a list of T cell receptor beta chains from one sample in a study of long-term antiretroviral therapy in people with HIV. The assay was immunoSEQ multiplex PCR, and TCRdb's table has in-frame clones only and misses some. The sample gives about 24,000 clones, 81% of which show up once; about a sixth is in the top ten. This sample comprised unsorted PBMCs, obtained at the start of antiretroviral therapy, before treatment. Receptors originate from a woman aged 18-29 years with HIV. The CDR3 runs from the conserved cysteine through the conserved F or W. The D gene is left open where the match is weak. Size tells how often a clone was seen (once, few, many) or the class of an expanded clone, and some rows leave it out.

size: .
J: TRBJ2-2
V: TRBV18
D: .
CDR3: CASSPAVLTGELFF
DNA: TGTGCCAGCTCACCTGCGGTACTCACCGGGGAGCTGTTTTTT

size: .
J: TRBJ1-5
V: TRBV4-3
D: .
CDR3: CASSQDLGRDGQPQHF
DNA: TGCGCCAGCAGCCAAGATCTGGGCAGGGACGGTCAGCCCCAGCATTTT

size: few
J: TRBJ1-3
V: TRBV9
D: TRBD1
CDR3: CASSSGTAASGNTIYF
DNA: TGTGCCAGCAGCTCAGGGACAGCTGCTTCTGGAAACACCATATATTTT

size: .
J: TRBJ2-2
V: TRBV10-2
D: .
CDR3: CASRSPRGGTGGGELFF
DNA: TGCGCCAGCAGAAGCCCCCGGGGAGGAACGGGCGGCGGGGAGCTGTTTTTT

size: .
J: TRBJ2-3
V: TRBV7-8
D: TRBD1
CDR3: CASSLVTGAGTDTQYF
DNA: TGTGCCAGCAGCTTAGTTACAGGGGCTGGCACAGATACGCAGTATTTT

size: .
J: TRBJ2-7
V: TRBV11-2
D: .
CDR3: CASSFPVSSYEQYF
DNA: TGTGCCAGCAGCTTCCCGGTAAGCTCCTACGAGCAGTACTTC

size: .
J: TRBJ2-2
V: TRBV19
D: .
CDR3: CASRKVRLNTGELFF
DNA: TGTGCCAGTAGGAAGGTTAGGTTGAACACCGGGGAGCTGTTTTTT

size: .
J: TRBJ2-5
V: TRBV6-5
D: .
CDR3: CASSSQTAQETQYF
DNA: TGTGCCAGCAGTTCCCAGACAGCTCAAGAGACCCAGTACTTC

size: once
J: TRBJ2-3
V: TRBV5-1
D: TRBD2
CDR3: CASSWGTSEYTDTQYF
DNA: TGCGCCAGCAGCTGGGGGACTAGCGAGTACACAGATACGCAGTATTTT

size: .
J: TRBJ1-1
V: TRBV7-2
D: TRBD1
CDR3: CASSPGDSITEAFF
DNA: TGTGCCAGCAGCCCAGGGGACAGTATCACTGAAGCTTTCTTT

size: .
J: TRBJ1-4
V: TRBV6-5
D: TRBD1
CDR3: CASREGTGANEKLFF
DNA: TGTGCCAGCAGGGAGGGGACAGGGGCAAATGAAAAACTGTTTTTT